Described below is a single T cell receptor beta chain sequence and its context. The assay was immunoSEQ multiplex PCR, and TCRdb's table has in-frame clones only and misses some. Of about 440,000 clones listed, about 89% were seen once; the top ten hold approximately 4.5%. This entry belongs to a study of blood T cell repertoires in COVID-19. With V trimmed by 9 bases and J by 2 bases, 5 bases remained unmatched. This CDR3 is built from 13 residues. CDR1 and CDR2 (germline): MNHEY, SVGAGI. The source material was peripheral blood. This chain links TRBV6-5 with TRBJ2-7; 9 bases align to TRBD1. The receptor comes from a woman aged 25-40 years with acute or convalescent COVID-19. The CDR3 loop reads CASSTGGPYEQYF. CDR3 nucleotide sequence: TGTGCCAGTTCGACAGGGGGACCCTACGAGCAGTACTTC.